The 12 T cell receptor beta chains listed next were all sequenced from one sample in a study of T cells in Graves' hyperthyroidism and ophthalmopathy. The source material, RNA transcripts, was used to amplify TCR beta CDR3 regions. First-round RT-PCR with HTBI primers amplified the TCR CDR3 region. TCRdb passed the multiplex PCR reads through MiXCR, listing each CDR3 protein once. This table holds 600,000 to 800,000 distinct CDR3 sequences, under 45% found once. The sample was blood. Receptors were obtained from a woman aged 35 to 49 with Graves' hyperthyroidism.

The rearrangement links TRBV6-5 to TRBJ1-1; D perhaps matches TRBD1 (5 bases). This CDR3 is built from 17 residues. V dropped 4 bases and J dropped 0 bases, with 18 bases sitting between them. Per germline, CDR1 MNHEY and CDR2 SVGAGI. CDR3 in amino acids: CASSFRTLGGLNTEAFF. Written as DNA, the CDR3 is TGTGCCAGCAGTTTTAGGACTCTCGGGGGGTTGAACACTGAAGCTTTCTTT.

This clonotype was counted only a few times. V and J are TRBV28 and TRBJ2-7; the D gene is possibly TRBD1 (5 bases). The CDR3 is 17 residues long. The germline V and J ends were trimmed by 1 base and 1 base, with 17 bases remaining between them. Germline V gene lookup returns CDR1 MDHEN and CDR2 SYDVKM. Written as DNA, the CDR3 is TGTGCCAGCAGTTTATCTGCGGCTCAGGGTCTTTCCTACGAGCAGTACTTC. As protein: CASSLSAAQGLSYEQYF.

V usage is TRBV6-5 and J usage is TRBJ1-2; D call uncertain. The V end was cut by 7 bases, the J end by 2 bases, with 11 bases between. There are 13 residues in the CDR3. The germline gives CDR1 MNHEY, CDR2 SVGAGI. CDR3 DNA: TGTGCCAGCAAGAAGCTTTCCAACTATGGCTACACCTTC. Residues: CASKKLSNYGYTF.

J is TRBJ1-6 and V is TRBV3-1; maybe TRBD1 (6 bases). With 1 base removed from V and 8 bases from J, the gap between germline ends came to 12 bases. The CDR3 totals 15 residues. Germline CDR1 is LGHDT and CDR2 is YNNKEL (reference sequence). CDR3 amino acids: CASSQGVTGDSPLHF. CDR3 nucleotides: TGTGCCAGCAGCCAAGGTGTGACAGGAGATTCACCCCTCCACTTT.

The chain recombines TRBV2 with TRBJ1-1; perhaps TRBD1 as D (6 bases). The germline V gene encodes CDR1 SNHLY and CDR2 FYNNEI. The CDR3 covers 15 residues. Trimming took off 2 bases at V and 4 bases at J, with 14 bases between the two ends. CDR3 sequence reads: CASSETGRGSTEAFF. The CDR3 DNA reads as TGTGCCAGCAGTGAAACAGGGAGGGGTAGCACTGAAGCTTTCTTT.

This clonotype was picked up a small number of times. DNA of the CDR3: TGCAGTGCCAGCCCGGGACTAGCTATGTTTGGGGCCAACGTCCTGACTTTC. Amino acid sequence: CSASPGLAMFGANVLTF. The V call is TRBV20-1, the J call TRBJ2-6, with 9 bases that match TRBD2. J lost 3 bases, V lost 6 bases, and 12 bases had no gene match. The V gene's germline CDR1 is DFQATT and CDR2 SNEGSKA (reference sequence). The length of the CDR3 is 17 residues.

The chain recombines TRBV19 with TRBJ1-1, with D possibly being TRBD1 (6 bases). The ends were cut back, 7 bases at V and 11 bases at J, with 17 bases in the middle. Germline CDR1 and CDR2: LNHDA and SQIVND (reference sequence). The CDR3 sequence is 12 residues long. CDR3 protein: CASNPRGASAFF. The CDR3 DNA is TGTGCCAGTAACCCTCGGGGGGCCTCTGCTTTCTTT.

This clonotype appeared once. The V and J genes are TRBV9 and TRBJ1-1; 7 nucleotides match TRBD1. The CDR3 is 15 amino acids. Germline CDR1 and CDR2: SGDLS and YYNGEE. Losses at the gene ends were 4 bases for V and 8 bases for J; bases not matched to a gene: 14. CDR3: CASSQRDRAGREAFF. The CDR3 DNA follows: TGTGCCAGCAGCCAGAGAGACAGGGCAGGGAGGGAAGCTTTCTTT.

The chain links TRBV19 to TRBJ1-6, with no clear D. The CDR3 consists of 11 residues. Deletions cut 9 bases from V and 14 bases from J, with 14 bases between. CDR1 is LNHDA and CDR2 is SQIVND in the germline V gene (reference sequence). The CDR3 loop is CASSLDGALHF. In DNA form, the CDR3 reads TGTGCCAGCAGCCTCGATGGGGCCCTCCACTTT.

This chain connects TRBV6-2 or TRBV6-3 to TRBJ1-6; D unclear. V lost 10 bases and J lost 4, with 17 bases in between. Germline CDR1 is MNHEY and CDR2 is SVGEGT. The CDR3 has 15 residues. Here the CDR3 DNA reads TGTGCCACCGAGGACGAGCGTAGTTATAATTCACCCCTCCACTTT. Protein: CATEDERSYNSPLHF.

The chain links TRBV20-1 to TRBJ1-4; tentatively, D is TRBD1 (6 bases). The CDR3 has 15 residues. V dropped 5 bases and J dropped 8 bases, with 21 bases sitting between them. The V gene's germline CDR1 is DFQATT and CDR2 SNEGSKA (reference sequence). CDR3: CSAWGGMQGHEKLFF. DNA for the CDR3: TGCAGTGCTTGGGGGGGAATGCAGGGGCACGAAAAACTGTTTTTT.

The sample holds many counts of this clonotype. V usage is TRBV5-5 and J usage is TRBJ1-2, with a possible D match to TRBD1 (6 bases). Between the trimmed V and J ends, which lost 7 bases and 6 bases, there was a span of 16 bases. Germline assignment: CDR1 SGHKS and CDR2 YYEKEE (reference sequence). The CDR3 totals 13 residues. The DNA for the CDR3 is TGTGCCAGCGCGAACAGGGCATTCGATGGCTACACCTTC. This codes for CASANRAFDGYTF. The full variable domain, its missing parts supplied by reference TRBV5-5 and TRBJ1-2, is DAGVTQSPTHLIKTRGQQVTLRCSPISGHKSVSWYQQVLGQGPQFIFQYYEKEERGRGNFPDRFSARQFPNYSSELNVNALLLGDSALYLCASANRAFDGYTFGSGTRLTVV.